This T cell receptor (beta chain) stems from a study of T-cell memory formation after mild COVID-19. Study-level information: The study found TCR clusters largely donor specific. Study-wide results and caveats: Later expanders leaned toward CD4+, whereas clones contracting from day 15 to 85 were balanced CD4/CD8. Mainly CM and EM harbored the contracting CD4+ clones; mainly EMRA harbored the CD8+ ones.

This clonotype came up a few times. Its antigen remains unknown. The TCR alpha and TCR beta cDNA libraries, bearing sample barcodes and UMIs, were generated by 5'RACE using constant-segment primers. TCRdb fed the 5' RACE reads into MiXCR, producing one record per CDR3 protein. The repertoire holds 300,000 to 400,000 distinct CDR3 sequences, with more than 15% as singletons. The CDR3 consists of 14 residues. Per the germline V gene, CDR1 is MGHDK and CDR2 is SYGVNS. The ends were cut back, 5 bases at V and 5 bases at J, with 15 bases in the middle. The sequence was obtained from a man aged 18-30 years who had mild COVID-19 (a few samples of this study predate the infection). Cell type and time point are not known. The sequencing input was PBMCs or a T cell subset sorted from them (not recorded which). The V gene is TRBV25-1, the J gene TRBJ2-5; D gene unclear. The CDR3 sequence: CASSHYYPGETQYF. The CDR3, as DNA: TGTGCCAGCAGTCACTACTATCCTGGCGAGACCCAGTACTTC.